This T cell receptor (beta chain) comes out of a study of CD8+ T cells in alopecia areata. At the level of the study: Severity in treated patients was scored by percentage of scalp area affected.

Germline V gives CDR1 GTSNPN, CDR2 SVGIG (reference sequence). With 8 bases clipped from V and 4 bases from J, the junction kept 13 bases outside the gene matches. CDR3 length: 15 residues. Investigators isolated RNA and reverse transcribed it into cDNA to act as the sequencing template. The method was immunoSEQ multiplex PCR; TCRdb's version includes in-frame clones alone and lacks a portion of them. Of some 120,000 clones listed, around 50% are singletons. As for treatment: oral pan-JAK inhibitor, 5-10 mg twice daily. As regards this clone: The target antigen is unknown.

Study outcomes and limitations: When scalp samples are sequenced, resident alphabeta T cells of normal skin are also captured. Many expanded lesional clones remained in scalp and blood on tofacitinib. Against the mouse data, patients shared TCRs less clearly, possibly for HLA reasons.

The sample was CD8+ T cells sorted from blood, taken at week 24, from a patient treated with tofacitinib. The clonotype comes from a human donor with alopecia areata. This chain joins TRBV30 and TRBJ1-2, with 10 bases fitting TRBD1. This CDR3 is CATPTRDRGGYGYTF. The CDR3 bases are TGTGCCACGCCAACGAGGGACAGGGGTGGCTATGGCTACACCTTC.